This TCR beta chain emerged from a study of CD8 T cells in ankylosing spondylitis. Study-wide findings and caveats: Previously reported in reactive arthritis synovial fluid and blood were some of the motif variants. Ankylosing spondylitis blood appeared to be characterized by a TCR beta motif of about 8 highly homologous variants. As reported, disease-linked clones showed significant enrichment in matched ankylosing spondylitis synovial fluid.

This clonotype was observed many times. Its target is unknown. In making TCR beta libraries, quantitative 5'-RACE with molecular barcodes was used. TCRdb fed the 5' RACE reads into MiXCR, producing one record per CDR3 protein. Seen here are 650,000 to 800,000 distinct CDR3 sequences, about 20% observed once, and the top ten hold under 20%. This CDR3 has 12 residues. V was shortened by 0 bases and J by 3 bases, with 6 bases between the two germline ends. Germline V gene data show CDR1 as SQVTM and CDR2 as ANQGSEA. Sequenced: blood, either unsorted or a sorted T cell fraction (not recorded which). This receptor was obtained from a male donor with ankylosing spondylitis. The V call is TRBV29-1, the J call TRBJ2-7; TRBD2 is a possible D gene (5 bases). The CDR3 here is CSVEEGGYEQYF. The CDR3 DNA is TGCAGCGTTGAAGAAGGAGGCTACGAGCAGTACTTC.